This T cell receptor beta chain was profiled in a study of blood T cell repertoires in COVID-19. Study-wide background: Acute-phase and convalescent COVID-19 samples originated in the United States, Italy and Spain.

Original processing notes: Scientists estimated how many nucleated cells there were by amplifying reference gene primers. Only in-frame clones appear in the TCRdb table, and some are missing; sequencing was by immunoSEQ multiplex PCR. The DNA was the basis for D and trimming; V, J and clone size are from that table. In the table there are more than 65,000 clones, around 87% of which are singletons. Germline CDR1 and CDR2: MNHEY and SVGEGT. V was trimmed by 0 bases and J by 2 bases, leaving 8 bases between them. The CDR3 extends over 14 amino acids. The specimen sequenced was peripheral blood. This sequence was found in a man aged 50 to 60 with active COVID-19. This chain connects TRBV6-2 or TRBV6-3 to TRBJ2-7; TRBD1 is a possible D gene (5 bases). CDR3 protein: CASSYSQGPYEQYF. The CDR3 bases are TGTGCCAGCAGTTACTCGCAGGGTCCCTACGAGCAGTACTTC.